The rows below give T cell receptor beta chains drawn from one sample of a study of tumor and adjacent non-tumor tissue in lung cancer. MiXCR was run by TCRdb on the multiplex PCR reads, yielding one entry per CDR3 protein. The repertoire includes around 75,000 distinct CDR3 sequences, around 65% of them detected once, and around a quarter sits in the top ten. The sequenced sample was distant non-tumor lung tissue. The origin of the receptors is a woman aged 45-59 years with non-small cell lung cancer. Each CDR3 is given without its conserved first and last residue. The size of a clone is reported for some rows only, either as once, few or many, or as a class for expanded clones.

V gene | clone size | CDR3 protein
TRBV10-3 | - | AIKERQGATDTQY
TRBV11-2 | - | ASSSLAQYKEQF
TRBV29-1 | - | SVAVNSGRTVEAQY
TRBV24-1 | - | TTSGLGTSIDEQF
TRBV10-2 | - | ASSEYRRISGNIIY
TRBV5-1 | - | ASSLTGVSDEQF
TRBV24-1 | - | ATIGQGTGTQY
TRBV29-1 | - | SVAPGLHQTQH
TRBV6-1 | - | VSRTYEQY
TRBV10-3 | - | AIIPGLAVNYEQF
TRBV11-2 | once | SSSLMTGTSGPEQL
TRBV11-2 | - | VSNHQTIGSYEQN
TRBV12-3/TRBV12-4 | many | ASSSLPGTSGRGLREQY
TRBV5-4 | - | ASSLAAGRGRNTEAF
TRBV10-3 | once | GISDPGVSGRTYEQY
TRBV20-1 | - | SAALRFGETQY
TRBV5-6 | - | ASSADRGEIYDEQI
TRBV11-2 | - | TSSLLAGEYEQY
TRBV28 | once | ASSLTSRDTNRTQH
TRBV4-1 | - | ASNRDRRTSGRVEQY
TRBV28 | - | ASSQAGQGYGYT
TRBV4-1 | - | ASSQHSQGAGELF
TRBV11-2 | - | ASSLGHNEQS
TRBV6-2/TRBV6-3 | many | ASSYSGYNEQF
TRBV11-2 | medium-sized | ASSLGGSSYNEQF
TRBV6-2/TRBV6-3 | - | ASSGDRGGCTEAL
TRBV6-2/TRBV6-3 | once | ASSYATGGHTEAL
TRBV10-3 | many | ATTNRLAGADTGELF